These T cell receptor beta chains were read from a single sample in a study of T cells after yellow fever vaccination. TCRdb re-called the 5' RACE reads through MiXCR, storing one row per CDR3 protein. Here the sample spans approximately 450,000 distinct CDR3 sequences, roughly 20% being singletons. Sequences were derived from PBMCs, sampled before the yellow fever booster vaccination. The origin of the receptors is a man younger than 30 who received the YFV17D yellow fever vaccine. Both conserved end residues are part of each CDR3. Each record gives: J gene, V gene, CDR3 length, CDR3 protein.

j_call: TRBJ2-1; v_call: TRBV18; cdr3_length: 16; cdr3_aa: CASSPGLAVTYNEQFF
j_call: TRBJ2-2; v_call: TRBV14; cdr3_length: 15; cdr3_aa: CASSQDIGRTGELFF
j_call: TRBJ2-3; v_call: TRBV12-3/TRBV12-4; cdr3_length: 15; cdr3_aa: CASMGRGALTDTQYF
j_call: TRBJ2-7; v_call: TRBV18; cdr3_length: 11; cdr3_aa: CASSPMGEQYF
j_call: TRBJ2-4; v_call: TRBV5-1; cdr3_length: 16; cdr3_aa: CASSRLPAEPGGIQYF
j_call: TRBJ2-3; v_call: TRBV9; cdr3_length: 15; cdr3_aa: CASSVVGVGTDTQYF
j_call: TRBJ2-3; v_call: TRBV20-1; cdr3_length: 15; cdr3_aa: CSAPSAAVRADTQYF
j_call: TRBJ1-6; v_call: TRBV7-2; cdr3_length: 13; cdr3_aa: CASSSGRSRTLHF
j_call: TRBJ1-1; v_call: TRBV27; cdr3_length: 15; cdr3_aa: CASSRLDRANTEAFF
j_call: TRBJ1-5; v_call: TRBV20-1; cdr3_length: 14; cdr3_aa: CSARAELSNQPQHF
j_call: TRBJ2-4; v_call: TRBV4-1; cdr3_length: 17; cdr3_aa: CASSQGGQGFVKNIQYF
j_call: TRBJ2-3; v_call: TRBV7-6; cdr3_length: 15; cdr3_aa: CASSPSSRAADTQYF
j_call: TRBJ1-6; v_call: TRBV7-9; cdr3_length: 17; cdr3_aa: CASSKIGTAPNYSPLHF
j_call: TRBJ1-5; v_call: TRBV6-5; cdr3_length: 16; cdr3_aa: CASSRDLGGSNQPQHF
j_call: TRBJ1-2; v_call: TRBV6-2/TRBV6-3; cdr3_length: 13; cdr3_aa: CASSYSAAYGYTF
j_call: TRBJ2-4; v_call: TRBV28; cdr3_length: 16; cdr3_aa: CASSRTSGVAKNIQYF
j_call: TRBJ1-1; v_call: TRBV27; cdr3_length: 14; cdr3_aa: CASSLSLWTREAFF
j_call: TRBJ2-5; v_call: TRBV7-2; cdr3_length: 12; cdr3_aa: CASTRGGETQYF
j_call: TRBJ2-5; v_call: TRBV11-2; cdr3_length: 16; cdr3_aa: CASSPTSGQEGGTQYF
j_call: TRBJ1-6; v_call: TRBV6-6; cdr3_length: 13; cdr3_aa: CASRTEYNSPLHF
j_call: TRBJ2-1; v_call: TRBV5-1; cdr3_length: 16; cdr3_aa: CASSLVVRGGWNEQFF
j_call: TRBJ2-3; v_call: TRBV7-9; cdr3_length: 14; cdr3_aa: CASSPQRVIDTQYF
j_call: TRBJ2-1; v_call: TRBV16; cdr3_length: 15; cdr3_aa: CASSLRAQTYNEQFF
j_call: TRBJ2-2; v_call: TRBV6-2/TRBV6-3; cdr3_length: 13; cdr3_aa: CASSGLASGELFF
j_call: TRBJ2-5; v_call: TRBV10-3; cdr3_length: 14; cdr3_aa: CAAGRTGDFETQYF
j_call: TRBJ1-2; v_call: TRBV5-6; cdr3_length: 15; cdr3_aa: CASRGMGGGSYGYTF
j_call: TRBJ2-2; v_call: TRBV4-3; cdr3_length: 14; cdr3_aa: CASSPPGETGELFF
j_call: TRBJ1-2; v_call: TRBV5-5; cdr3_length: 12; cdr3_aa: CASSFDRDGYTF
j_call: TRBJ2-1; v_call: TRBV5-4; cdr3_length: 14; cdr3_aa: CASSLVSVLNEQFF
j_call: TRBJ2-1; v_call: TRBV11-2; cdr3_length: 16; cdr3_aa: CASSLFAGGRSSEQFF
j_call: TRBJ1-2; v_call: TRBV4-1; cdr3_length: 13; cdr3_aa: CASSQDGDIGYTF